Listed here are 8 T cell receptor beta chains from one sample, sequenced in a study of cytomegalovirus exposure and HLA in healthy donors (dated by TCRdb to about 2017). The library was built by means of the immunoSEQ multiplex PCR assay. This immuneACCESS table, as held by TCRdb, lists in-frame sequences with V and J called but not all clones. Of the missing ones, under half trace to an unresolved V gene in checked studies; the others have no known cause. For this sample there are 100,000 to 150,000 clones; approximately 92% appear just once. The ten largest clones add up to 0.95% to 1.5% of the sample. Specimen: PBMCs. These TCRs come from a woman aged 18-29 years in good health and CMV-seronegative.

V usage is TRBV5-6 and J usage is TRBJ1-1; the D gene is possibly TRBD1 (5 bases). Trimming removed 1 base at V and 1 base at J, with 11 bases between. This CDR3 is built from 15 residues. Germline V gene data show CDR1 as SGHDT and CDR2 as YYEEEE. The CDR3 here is CASSLSAGQNTEAFF. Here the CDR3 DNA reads TGTGCCAGCAGCTTGAGCGCAGGGCAGAACACTGAAGCTTTCTTT.

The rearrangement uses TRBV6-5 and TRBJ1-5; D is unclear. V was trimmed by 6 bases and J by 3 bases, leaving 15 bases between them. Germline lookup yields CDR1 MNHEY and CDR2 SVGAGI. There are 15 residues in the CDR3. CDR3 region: CASSPVRVYNQPQHF. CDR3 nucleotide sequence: TGTGCCAGCAGCCCTGTGAGGGTTTACAATCAGCCCCAGCATTTT.

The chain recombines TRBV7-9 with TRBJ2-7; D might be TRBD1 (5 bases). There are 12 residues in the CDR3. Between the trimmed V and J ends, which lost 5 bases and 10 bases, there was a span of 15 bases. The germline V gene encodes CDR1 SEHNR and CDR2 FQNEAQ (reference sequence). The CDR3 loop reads CASSQDRGGQYF. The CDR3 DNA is TGTGCCAGCAGCCAAGACAGAGGCGGTCAGTACTTC. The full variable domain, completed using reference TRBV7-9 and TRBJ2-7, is DTGVSQNPRHKITKRGQNVTFRCDPISEHNRLYWYRQTLGQGPEFLTYFQNEAQLEKSRLLSDRFSAERPKGSFSTLEIQRTEQGDSAMYLCASSQDRGGQYFGPGTRLTVT.

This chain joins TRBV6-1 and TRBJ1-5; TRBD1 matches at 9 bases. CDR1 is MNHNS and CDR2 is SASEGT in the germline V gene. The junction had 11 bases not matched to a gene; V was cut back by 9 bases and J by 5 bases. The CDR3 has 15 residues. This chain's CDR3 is CASNTQGAGDQPQHF. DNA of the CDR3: TGTGCCAGTAATACACAGGGGGCAGGGGATCAGCCCCAGCATTTT.

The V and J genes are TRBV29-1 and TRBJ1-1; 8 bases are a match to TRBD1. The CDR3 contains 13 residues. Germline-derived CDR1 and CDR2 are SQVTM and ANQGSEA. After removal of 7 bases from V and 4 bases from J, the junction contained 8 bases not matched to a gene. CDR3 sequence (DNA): TGCAGCGGCTCGGGACAGGTTGGCACTGAAGCTTTCTTT. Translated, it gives CSGSGQVGTEAFF. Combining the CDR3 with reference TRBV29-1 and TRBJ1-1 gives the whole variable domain SAVISQKPSRDICQRGTSLTIQCQVDSQVTMMFWYRQQPGQSLTLIATANQGSEATYESGFVIDKFPISRPNLTFSTLTVSNMSPEDSSIYLCSGSGQVGTEAFFGQGTRLTVV.

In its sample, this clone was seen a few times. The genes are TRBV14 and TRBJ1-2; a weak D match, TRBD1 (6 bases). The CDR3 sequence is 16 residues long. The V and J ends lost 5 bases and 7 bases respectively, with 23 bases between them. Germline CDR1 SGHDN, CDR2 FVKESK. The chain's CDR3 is CASSVAPGGAYGGYTF. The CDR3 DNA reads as TGTGCCAGCAGCGTCGCACCGGGGGGCGCGTATGGTGGCTACACCTTC.

The chain's CDR3 is CASSPREGAGEQFF. The CDR3 DNA follows: TGTGCCAGCAGCCCCCGCGAAGGGGCGGGGGAGCAGTTCTTC. This chain links TRBV13 with TRBJ2-1; a weak D match, TRBD2 (6 bases). The CDR3 totals 14 residues. The V end lost 5 bases, the J end lost 10 bases, and 18 bases lay between the germline ends. Germline CDR1 is PRHDT and CDR2 is FYEKMQ (reference sequence).

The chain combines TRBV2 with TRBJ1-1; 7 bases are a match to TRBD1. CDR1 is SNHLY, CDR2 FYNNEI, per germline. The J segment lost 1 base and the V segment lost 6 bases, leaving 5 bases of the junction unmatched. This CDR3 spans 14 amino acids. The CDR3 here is CASRAAGGNTEAFF. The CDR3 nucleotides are TGTGCCAGCAGGGCCGCAGGGGGGAACACTGAAGCTTTCTTT.